This T cell receptor (beta chain) was observed in a study of T cells in tumors after PD-1 blockade (dated by TCRdb to the late 2010s). Regarding the study in general: Exclusion criteria were prior checkpoint blockade, use of systemic immunosuppressants, or recent radiotherapy or other anti-cancer therapy within 4 weeks. Patients were treated with either pembrolizumab 200 mg every 3 weeks or cemiplimab 350 mg every 2 weeks. Some patients also continued taking vismodegib 150 mg daily during anti-PD-1 treatment. Peripheral blood samples averaged around 120,000 TCR templates (range about 22,000-260,000) and roughly 35,000 unique clonotypes. Paired single-cell RNA and TCR sequencing was performed on site-matched tumors from BCC or SCC patients before and after anti-PD-1 therapy. Bulk TCR sequencing was performed on roughly eleven peripheral blood samples from roughly five patients to compare blood and tumor clonotypes. RECIST version 1.1 was the standard used to evaluate clinical response. Paper-wide results and their limitations: Where the novel T cell clones came from was not determined, and possible sources could include lymphoid organs or rare unexpanded clones inside the tumor or in the tumor periphery. Around two fifths of tumor TCR clonotypes were detected in blood, and some novel exhausted tumor clones were observed in pre-treatment blood, which was taken as suggesting peripheral recruitment.

CDR1 is given as DFQATT and CDR2 as SNEGSKA, both from the germline V gene (reference sequence). The CDR3 measures 11 amino acids from cysteine to phenylalanine. CDR3 DNA is the only sequence kept; it has 33 bases, read in frame from the first base. Unmatched junction bases come to 2, with V trimmed by 3 bases and J by 10 bases. Deep TCRbeta sequencing was performed with the immunoSEQ platform. The authors processed their data as follows. For further analysis, only productive rearrangements were exported out of the immunoSEQ Analyzer. T cell phenotypes were assigned to bulk TCRbeta clonotypes by matching the clonotypes to single-cell RNA+TCR-seq clones with the same TCRbeta sequence. Tumor enrichment of a clone was calculated by dividing the clone's tumor frequency by the clone's PBMC frequency, both taken from bulk TCR sequencing. GLIPH was used to sort TCRs into specificity groups, which are clusters of distinct TCRs that likely recognize common antigens through shared CDR3 motifs. TCRdb's version of the immuneACCESS table is confined to in-frame rearrangements and falls short of the full clone set. An unresolved V gene accounts for under half of the shortfall where checked; the remainder is of unknown origin. Clone size and the V and J calls come from that table; the DNA yielded D and trimming. The sample table contains roughly 50,000 clones; only one count was recorded for about four fifths of them. The ten largest clones take up 15% to 20% of the sample.

As for this clone: There is no known antigen for this receptor. Base-call qualities are not available, and no considerably larger clone is one nucleotide away.

Read against the paper, the sample's time point label means: before anti-PD-1 therapy. For bulk TCRbeta sequencing, genomic DNA was extracted from tumor biopsies or peripheral blood, and input amounts ranged from about 600 ng to 6,500 ng. Histologically proven advanced or metastatic basal or squamous cell carcinoma was present in all patients, all of whom were poor candidates for surgical resection. Of the roughly 10 patients in the basal cell carcinoma cohort, about 8 underwent bulk tumor TCR sequencing. The sequence derives from a human donor with basal cell carcinoma. The starting material was PBMCs, obtained before anti-PD-1 treatment. The sequence links TRBV20-1 to TRBJ1-3; 8 bases in the junction line up with TRBD1. The CDR3 region: CSASTGGTIYF. The DNA reads as follows: TGCAGTGCTAGTACAGGGGGGACCATATATTTT.